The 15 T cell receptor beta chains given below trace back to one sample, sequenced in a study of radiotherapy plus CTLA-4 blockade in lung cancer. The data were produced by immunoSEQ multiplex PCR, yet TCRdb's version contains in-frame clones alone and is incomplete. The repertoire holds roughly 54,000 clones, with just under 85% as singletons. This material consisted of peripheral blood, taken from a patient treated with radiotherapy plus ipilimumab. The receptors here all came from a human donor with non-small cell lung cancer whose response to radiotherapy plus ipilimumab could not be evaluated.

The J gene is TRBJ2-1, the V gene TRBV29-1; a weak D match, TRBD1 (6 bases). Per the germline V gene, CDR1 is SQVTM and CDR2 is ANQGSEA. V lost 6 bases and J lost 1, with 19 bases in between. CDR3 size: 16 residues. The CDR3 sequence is CSVPAGTLLSYNEQFF. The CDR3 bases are TGCAGCGTACCGGCCGGGACACTATTATCCTACAATGAGCAGTTCTTC.

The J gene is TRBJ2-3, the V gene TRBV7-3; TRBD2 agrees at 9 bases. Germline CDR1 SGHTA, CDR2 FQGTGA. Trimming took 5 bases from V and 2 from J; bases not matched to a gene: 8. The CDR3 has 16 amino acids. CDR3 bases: TGTGCCAGCAGCGTATTAGCGGGAGTTACCACAGATACGCAGTATTTT. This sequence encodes CASSVLAGVTTDTQYF.

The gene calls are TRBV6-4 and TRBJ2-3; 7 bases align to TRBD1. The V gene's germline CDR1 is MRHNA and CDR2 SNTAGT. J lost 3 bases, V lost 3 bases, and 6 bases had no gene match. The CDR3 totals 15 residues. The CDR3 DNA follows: TGTGCCAGCAGTGAGTTCGGCAGGGGGACAGATACGCAGTATTTT. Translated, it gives CASSEFGRGTDTQYF.

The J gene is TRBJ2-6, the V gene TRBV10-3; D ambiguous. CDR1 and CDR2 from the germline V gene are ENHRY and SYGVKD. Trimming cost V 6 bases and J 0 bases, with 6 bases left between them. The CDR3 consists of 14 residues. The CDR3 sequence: CAIRQSSGANVLTF. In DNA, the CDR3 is TGTGCCATCAGACAGTCCTCTGGGGCCAACGTCCTGACTTTC.

CDR3 in amino acids: CASSAGTGANTEAFF. The CDR3 DNA reads TGTGCCAGCAGCGCCGGGACAGGGGCGAACACTGAAGCTTTCTTT. J is TRBJ1-1 and V is TRBV2; 10 bases fit TRBD1. Germline CDR1 SNHLY, CDR2 FYNNEI. The ends lost 6 bases at V and 1 base at J; junction bases unmatched: 5. There are 15 residues in the CDR3.

For the CDR3, the DNA is TGCGCCAGCAGCCAACAACTAGCGGGGATCGACAATGAGCAGTTCTTC. Translated: CASSQQLAGIDNEQFF. J is TRBJ2-1 and V is TRBV4-3; TRBD2 aligns across 10 bases. CDR3 size: 16 residues. The junction had 6 bases not matched to a gene; V was cut back by 2 bases and J by 5 bases. Germline V gene sequence: CDR1 LGHNA, CDR2 YSLEER.

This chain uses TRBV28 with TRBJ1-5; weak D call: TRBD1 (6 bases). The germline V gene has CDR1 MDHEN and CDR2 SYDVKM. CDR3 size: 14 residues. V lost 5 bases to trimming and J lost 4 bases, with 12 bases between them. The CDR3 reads CASSPTTGNQPQHF. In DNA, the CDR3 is TGTGCCAGCAGTCCCACGACAGGAAATCAGCCCCAGCATTTT.

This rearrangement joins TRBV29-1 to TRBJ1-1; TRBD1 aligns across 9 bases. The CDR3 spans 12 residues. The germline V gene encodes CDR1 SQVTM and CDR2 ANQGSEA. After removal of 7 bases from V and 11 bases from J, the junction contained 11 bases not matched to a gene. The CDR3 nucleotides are TGCAGCGGTACCTGGGACAGGGTGGGCGCTTTCTTT. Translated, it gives CSGTWDRVGAFF.

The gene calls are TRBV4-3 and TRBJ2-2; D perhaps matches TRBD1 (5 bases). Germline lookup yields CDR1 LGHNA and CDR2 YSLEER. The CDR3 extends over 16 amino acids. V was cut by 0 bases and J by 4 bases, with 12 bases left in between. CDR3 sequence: CASSQEPGIGTGELFF. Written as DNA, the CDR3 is TGCGCCAGCAGCCAAGAACCAGGGATAGGCACCGGGGAGCTGTTTTTT.

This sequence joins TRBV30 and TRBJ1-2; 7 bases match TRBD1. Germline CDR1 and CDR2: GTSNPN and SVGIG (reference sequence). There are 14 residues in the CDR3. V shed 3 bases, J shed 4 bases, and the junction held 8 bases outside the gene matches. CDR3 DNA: TGTGCCTGGAGGACTCCGGGACAGCTCTATGGCTACACCTTC. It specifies CAWRTPGQLYGYTF.

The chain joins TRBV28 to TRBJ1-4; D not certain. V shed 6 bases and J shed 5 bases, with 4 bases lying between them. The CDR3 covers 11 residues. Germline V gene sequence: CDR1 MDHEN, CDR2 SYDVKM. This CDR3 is CASSVNEKLFF. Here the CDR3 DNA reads TGTGCCAGCAGCGTAAATGAAAAACTGTTTTTT.

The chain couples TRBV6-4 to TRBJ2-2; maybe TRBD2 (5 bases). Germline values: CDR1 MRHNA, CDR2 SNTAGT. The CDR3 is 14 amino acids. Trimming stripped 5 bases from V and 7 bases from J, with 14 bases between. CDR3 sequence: CASSTSIENGELFF. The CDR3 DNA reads TGTGCCAGCAGTACTAGTATCGAGAACGGGGAGCTGTTTTTT.

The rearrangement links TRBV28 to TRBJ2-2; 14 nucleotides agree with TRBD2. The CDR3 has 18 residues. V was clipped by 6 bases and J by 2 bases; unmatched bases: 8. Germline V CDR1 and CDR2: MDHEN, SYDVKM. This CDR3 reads CASSHGTSGSQNTGELFF. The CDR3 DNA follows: TGTGCCAGCAGCCACGGGACTAGCGGGAGTCAAAACACCGGGGAGCTGTTTTTT.

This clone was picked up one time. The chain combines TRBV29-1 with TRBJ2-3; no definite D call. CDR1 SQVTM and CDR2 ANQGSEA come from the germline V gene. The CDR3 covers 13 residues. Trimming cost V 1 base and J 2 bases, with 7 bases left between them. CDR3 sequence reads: CSVEVRFTDTQYF. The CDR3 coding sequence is TGCAGCGTTGAAGTTCGGTTCACAGATACGCAGTATTTT.

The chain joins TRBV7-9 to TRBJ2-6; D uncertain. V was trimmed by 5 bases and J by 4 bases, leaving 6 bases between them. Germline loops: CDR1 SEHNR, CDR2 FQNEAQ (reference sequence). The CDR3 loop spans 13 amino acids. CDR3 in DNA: TGTGCCAGCAGCCCCCGGGGGGCCAACGTCCTGACTTTC. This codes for CASSPRGANVLTF.